This T cell receptor (beta chain) was identified in a study of blood T cell repertoires in COVID-19. Study-wide background: Researchers got acute and convalescent COVID-19 samples from the United States, Italy and Spain. PBMCs, B-cell-depleted T cells, or T cells were the source of the cDNA or gDNA that made up the material.

Per the authors' pipeline: By means of reference gene primer amplification, nucleated cell counts were estimated. The data were produced by immunoSEQ multiplex PCR, yet TCRdb's version contains in-frame clones alone and is incomplete. V, J and clone size are those of that table, while D and trimming were read from the DNA. The repertoire consists of 200,000 to 250,000 clones, with less than 85% occurring once and the leading ten covering 3.6%. This clone occurred a few times. Germline V gene sequence: CDR1 MNHEY, CDR2 SVGAGI. V lost 3 bases and J lost 3, with 6 bases in between. This CDR3 has 13 amino acids.

This sequence originates from a woman of 80 years or more with acute or convalescent COVID-19. Material: peripheral blood. V usage is TRBV6-5 and J usage is TRBJ1-5, with D hard to call. The CDR3 loop is CASSYGANQPQHF. CDR3 DNA sequence: TGTGCCAGCAGTTATGGAGCCAATCAGCCCCAGCATTTT.